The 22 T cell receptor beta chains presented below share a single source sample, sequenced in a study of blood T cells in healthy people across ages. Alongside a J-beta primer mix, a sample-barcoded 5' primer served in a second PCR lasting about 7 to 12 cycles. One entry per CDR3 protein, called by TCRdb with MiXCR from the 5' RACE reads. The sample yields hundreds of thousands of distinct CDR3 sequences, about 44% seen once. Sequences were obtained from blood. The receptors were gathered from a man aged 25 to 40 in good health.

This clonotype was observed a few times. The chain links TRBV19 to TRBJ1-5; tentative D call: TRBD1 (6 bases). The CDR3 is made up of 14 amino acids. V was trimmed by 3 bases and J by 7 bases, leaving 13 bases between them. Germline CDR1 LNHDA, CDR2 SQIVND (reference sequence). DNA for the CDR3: TGTGCCAGTAGTATCCCTAACGGGGGCCAGCCCCAGCATTTT. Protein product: CASSIPNGGQPQHF.

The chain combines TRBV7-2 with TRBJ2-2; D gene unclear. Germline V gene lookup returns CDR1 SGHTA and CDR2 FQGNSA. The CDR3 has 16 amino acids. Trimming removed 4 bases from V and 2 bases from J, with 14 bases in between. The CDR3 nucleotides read TGTGCCAGCAGCTCCCCTAGAAGACGAAACACCGGGGAGCTGTTTTTT. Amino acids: CASSSPRRRNTGELFF. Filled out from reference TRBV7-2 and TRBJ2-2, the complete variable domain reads GAGVSQSPSNKVTEKGKDVELRCDPISGHTALYWYRQSLGQGLEFLIYFQGNSAPDKSGLPSDRFSAERTGGSVSTLTIQRTQQEDSAVYLCASSSPRRRNTGELFFGEGSRLTVL.

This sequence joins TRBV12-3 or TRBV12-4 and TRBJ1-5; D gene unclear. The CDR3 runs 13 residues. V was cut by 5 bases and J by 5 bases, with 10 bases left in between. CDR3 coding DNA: TGTGCCAGCAGTACTGACCGAGATCAGCCCCAGCATTTT. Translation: CASSTDRDQPQHF.

The CDR3 spells CASTPLGDPYNEQFF. The CDR3 bases are TGTGCCAGCACCCCTCTGGGGGATCCCTACAATGAGCAGTTCTTC. V and J are TRBV7-2 and TRBJ2-1; either TRBD1 or TRBD2 may supply D (5 bases each). Trimming pared 7 bases from V and 2 bases from J, leaving 15 bases between. Germline loops: CDR1 SGHTA, CDR2 FQGNSA. The CDR3 runs to 15 residues.

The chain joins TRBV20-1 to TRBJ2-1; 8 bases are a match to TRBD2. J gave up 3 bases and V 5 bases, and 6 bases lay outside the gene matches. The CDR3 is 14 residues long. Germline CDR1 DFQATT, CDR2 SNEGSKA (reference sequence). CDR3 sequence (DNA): TGCAGTGCTTGGACTAGCAGGTTCTACAATGAGCAGTTCTTC. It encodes CSAWTSRFYNEQFF.

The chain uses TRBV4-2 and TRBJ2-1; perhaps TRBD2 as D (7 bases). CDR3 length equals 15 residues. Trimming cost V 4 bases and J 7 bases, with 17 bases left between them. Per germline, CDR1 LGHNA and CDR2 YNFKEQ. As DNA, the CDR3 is TGTGCCAGCAGCCCCCGGTTAGGGGGGGGAAATGAGCAGTTCTTC. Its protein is CASSPRLGGGNEQFF.

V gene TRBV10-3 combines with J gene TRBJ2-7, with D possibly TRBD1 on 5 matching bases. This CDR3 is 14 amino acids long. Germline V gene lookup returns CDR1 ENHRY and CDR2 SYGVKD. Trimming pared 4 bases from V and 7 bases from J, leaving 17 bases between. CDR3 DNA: TGTGCCATCAGTGTCGGGCAGGGCTCCCATGAGCAGTACTTC. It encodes CAISVGQGSHEQYF.

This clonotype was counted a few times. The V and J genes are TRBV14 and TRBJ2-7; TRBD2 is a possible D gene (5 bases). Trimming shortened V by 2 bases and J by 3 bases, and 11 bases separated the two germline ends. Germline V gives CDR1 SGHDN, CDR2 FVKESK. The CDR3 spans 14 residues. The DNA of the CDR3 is TGTGCCAGCAGCCAAAGAGGGAACCTCTACGAGCAGTACTTC. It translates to CASSQRGNLYEQYF.

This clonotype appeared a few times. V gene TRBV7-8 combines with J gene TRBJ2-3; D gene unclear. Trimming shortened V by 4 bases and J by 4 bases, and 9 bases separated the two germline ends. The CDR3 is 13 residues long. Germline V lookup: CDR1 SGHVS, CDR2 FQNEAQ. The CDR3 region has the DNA TGTGCCAGCAGCTGGGCAGACTCAGATACGCAGTATTTT. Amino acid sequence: CASSWADSDTQYF. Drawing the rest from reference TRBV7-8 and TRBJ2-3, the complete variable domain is GAGVSQSPRYKVAKRGQDVALRCDPISGHVSLFWYQQALGQGPEFLTYFQNEAQLDKSGLPSDRFFAERPEGSVSTLKIQRTQQEDSAVYLCASSWADSDTQYFGPGTRLTVL.

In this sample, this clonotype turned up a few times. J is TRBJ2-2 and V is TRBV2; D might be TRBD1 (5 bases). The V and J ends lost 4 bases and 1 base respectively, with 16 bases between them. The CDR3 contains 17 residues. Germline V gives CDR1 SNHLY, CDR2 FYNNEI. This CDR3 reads CASSVVREDLNTGELFF. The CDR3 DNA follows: TGTGCCAGCAGTGTAGTCAGGGAAGACCTGAACACCGGGGAGCTGTTTTTT.

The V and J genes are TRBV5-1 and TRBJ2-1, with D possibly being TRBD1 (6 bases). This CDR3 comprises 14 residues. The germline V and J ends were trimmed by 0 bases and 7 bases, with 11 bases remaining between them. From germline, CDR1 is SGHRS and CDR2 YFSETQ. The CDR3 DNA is TGCGCCAGCAGCTTGGGGGGGCCGATAAATGAGCAGTTCTTC. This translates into CASSLGGPINEQFF.

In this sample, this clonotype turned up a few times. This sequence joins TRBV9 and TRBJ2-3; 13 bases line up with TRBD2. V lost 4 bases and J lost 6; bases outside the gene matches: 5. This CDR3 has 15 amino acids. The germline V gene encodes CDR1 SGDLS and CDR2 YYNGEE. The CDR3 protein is CASSPGTSGVDTQYF. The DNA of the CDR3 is TGTGCCAGCAGCCCCGGGACTAGCGGGGTTGATACGCAGTATTTT.

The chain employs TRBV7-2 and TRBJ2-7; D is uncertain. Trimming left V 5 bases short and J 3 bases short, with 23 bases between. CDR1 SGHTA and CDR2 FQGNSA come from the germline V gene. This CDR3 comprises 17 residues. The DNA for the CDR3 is TGTGCCAGCAGCCGCCCCACGGACGGACGTCGAAGCTACGAGCAGTACTTC. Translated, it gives CASSRPTDGRRSYEQYF.

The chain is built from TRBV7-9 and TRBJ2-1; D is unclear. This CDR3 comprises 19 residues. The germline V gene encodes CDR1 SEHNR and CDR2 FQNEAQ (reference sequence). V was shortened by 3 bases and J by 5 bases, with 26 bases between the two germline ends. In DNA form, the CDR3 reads TGTGCCAGCAGCTTGGAACACCGACTTATCCTTGGAGCCGACAATGAGCAGTTCTTC. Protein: CASSLEHRLILGADNEQFF.

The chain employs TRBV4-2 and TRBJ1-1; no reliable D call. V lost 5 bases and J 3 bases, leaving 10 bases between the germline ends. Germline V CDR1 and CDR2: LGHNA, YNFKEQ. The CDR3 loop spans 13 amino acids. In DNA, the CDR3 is TGTGCCAGCAGCTCAGACGGAGACACTGAAGCTTTCTTT. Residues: CASSSDGDTEAFF.

The CDR3 here is CASSQIAGARYNEQFF. The CDR3 DNA is TGTGCCAGCAGCCAAATAGCGGGGGCGAGGTACAATGAGCAGTTCTTC. V gene TRBV3-1 combines with J gene TRBJ2-1, with TRBD2 matching 9 bases. Unmatched junction bases numbered 6, after V lost 2 bases and J lost 4 bases. Germline CDR1 and CDR2: LGHDT and YNNKEL (reference sequence). The CDR3 has 16 amino acids.

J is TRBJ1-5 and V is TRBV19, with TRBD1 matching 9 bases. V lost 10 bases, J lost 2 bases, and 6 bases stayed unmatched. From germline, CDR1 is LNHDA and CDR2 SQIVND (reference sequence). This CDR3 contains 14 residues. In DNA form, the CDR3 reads TGTGCCACCAGGGACAGGGTGGGCAATCAGCCCCAGCATTTT. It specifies CATRDRVGNQPQHF. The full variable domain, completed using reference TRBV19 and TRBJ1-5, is DGGITQSPKYLFRKEGQNVTLSCEQNLNHDAMYWYRQDPGQGLRLIYYSQIVNDFQKGDIAEGYSVSREKKESFPLTVTSAQKNPTAFYLCATRDRVGNQPQHFGDGTRLSIL.

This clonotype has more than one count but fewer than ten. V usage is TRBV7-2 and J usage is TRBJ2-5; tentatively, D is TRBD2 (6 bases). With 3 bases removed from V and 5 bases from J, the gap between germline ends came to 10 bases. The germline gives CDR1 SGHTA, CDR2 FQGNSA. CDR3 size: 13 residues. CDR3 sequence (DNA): TGTGCCAGCAGCTTCGGGACTTATGAGACCCAGTACTTC. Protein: CASSFGTYETQYF.

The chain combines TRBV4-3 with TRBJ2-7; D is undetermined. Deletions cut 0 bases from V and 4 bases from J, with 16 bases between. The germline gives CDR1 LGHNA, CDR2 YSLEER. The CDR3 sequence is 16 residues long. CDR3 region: CASSQDVGQKRYEQYF. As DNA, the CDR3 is TGCGCCAGCAGCCAAGATGTAGGTCAGAAAAGATACGAGCAGTACTTC.

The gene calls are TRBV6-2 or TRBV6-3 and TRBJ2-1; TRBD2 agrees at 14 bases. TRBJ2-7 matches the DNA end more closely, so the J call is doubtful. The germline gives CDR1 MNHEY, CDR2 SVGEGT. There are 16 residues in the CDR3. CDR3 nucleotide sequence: TGTGCCAGCAGCCGGACTAGCGGGGGGTCATACAATGAGCAGTACTTC. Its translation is CASSRTSGGSYNEQYF.

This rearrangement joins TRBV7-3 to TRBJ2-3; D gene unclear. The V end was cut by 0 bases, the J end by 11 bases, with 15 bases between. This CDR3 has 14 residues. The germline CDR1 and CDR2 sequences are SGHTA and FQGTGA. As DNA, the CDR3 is TGTGCCAGCAGCTTAACGACGGAGAGACGCAAGCAGTATTTT. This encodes CASSLTTERRKQYF.

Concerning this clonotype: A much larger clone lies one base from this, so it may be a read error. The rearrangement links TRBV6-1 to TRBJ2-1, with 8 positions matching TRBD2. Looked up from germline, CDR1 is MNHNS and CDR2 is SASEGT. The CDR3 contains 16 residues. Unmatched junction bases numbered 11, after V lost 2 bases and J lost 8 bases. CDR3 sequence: CASSEKNWAGGHEQFF. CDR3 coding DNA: TGTGCCAGCAGTGAAAAAAATTGGGCGGGGGGACATGAGCAGTTCTTC.